The TCR beta chain described here comes from a study of blood T cell repertoires in COVID-19. Study as a whole: COVID-19 samples, acute and convalescent, were from the United States, Italy and Spain. PBMCs, B-cell-depleted T cells, or T cells were the source of the cDNA or gDNA that made up the material.

The Seattle patients, enrolled during active infection, were followed longitudinally. Measured with immunoSEQ multiplex PCR; TCRdb has only the in-frame clones, and not every one. The profile shows 170,000 or so clones, under 85% of them singletons. Germline assignment: CDR1 GTSNPN and CDR2 SVGIG (reference sequence). The CDR3 consists of 13 residues. The germline V and J ends were trimmed by 3 bases and 5 bases, with 13 bases remaining between them. This receptor was obtained from a woman in her 70s with COVID-19, enrolled during active disease. The source material was peripheral blood. V gene TRBV30 combines with J gene TRBJ1-1; D might be TRBD1 (6 bases). As DNA, the CDR3 is TGTGCCTGGAGAGCAGGGAGGGGGACTGAAGCTTTCTTT. Its protein is CAWRAGRGTEAFF.